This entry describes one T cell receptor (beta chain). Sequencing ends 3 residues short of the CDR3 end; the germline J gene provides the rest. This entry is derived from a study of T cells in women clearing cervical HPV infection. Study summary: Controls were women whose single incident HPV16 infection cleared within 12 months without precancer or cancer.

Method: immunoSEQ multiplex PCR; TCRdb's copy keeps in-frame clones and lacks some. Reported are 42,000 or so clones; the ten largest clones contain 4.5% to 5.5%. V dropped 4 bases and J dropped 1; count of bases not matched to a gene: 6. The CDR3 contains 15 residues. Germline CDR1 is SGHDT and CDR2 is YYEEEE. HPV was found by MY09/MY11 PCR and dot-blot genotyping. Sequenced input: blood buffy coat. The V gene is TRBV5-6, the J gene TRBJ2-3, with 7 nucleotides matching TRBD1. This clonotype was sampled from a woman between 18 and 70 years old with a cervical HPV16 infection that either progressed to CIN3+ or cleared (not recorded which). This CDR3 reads CASSPDRRRTDTQYF. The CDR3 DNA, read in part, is TGTGCCAGCAGCCCGGACAGGCGACGCACAGATACG.